The rows below give T cell receptor beta chains drawn from one sample of a study of blood T cell repertoires in COVID-19. Data came from immunoSEQ multiplex PCR; TCRdb stores just in-frame clones and leaves some out. The sample contains 190,000 or so clones, around 90% of which appear only once. Sequencing was performed on peripheral blood. These receptors all stem from a man aged 45-65 years with acute or convalescent COVID-19. CDR3s include the opening cysteine and the closing phenylalanine or tryptophan. Fields, in order: CDR3 protein, CDR3 DNA, V gene, J gene, clone size, D gene. The D gene is left open where the match is weak. Clone size is stated in some rows and not others, as once, few, many or a class when expanded.

CASSFRVSGNTEAFF,TGTGCCAGCAGCTTCAGGGTTTCTGGGAACACTGAAGCTTTCTTT,TRBV5-8,TRBJ1-1,NA,NA
CAGRGQTSTDTQYF,TGTGCCGGGAGAGGGCAGACTAGCACAGATACGCAGTATTTT,TRBV7-2,TRBJ2-3,few,NA
CASSLGGGSWDKSLETQYF,TGTGCCAGCAGCTTAGGCGGAGGCTCGTGGGACAAATCGTTGGAGACCCAGTACTTC,TRBV7-3,TRBJ2-5,NA,NA
CASSAGAGSDRNEQFF,TGTGCCAGCAGCGCAGGGGCAGGGAGTGATCGGAATGAGCAGTTCTTC,TRBV7-9,TRBJ2-1,once,NA
CSVEVSEQFF,TGCAGCGTTGAAGTTAGTGAGCAGTTCTTC,TRBV29-1,TRBJ2-1,NA,NA
CASSQDGGSTNSPLHF,TGCGCCAGCAGCCAAGACGGGGGAAGCACAAATTCACCCCTCCACTTT,TRBV4-1,TRBJ1-6,NA,NA
CASSPAGMGTQYF,TGTGCCAGCAGCCCGGCGGGGATGGGGACGCAGTATTTT,TRBV5-5,TRBJ2-3,NA,NA
CASSGTPYQPQHF,TGTGCCAGCAGTGGGACACCCTATCAGCCCCAGCATTTT,TRBV2,TRBJ1-5,NA,NA
CASSVAAGPRHNEQFF,TGTGCCAGCAGCGTCGCGGCGGGCCCTCGCCACAATGAGCAGTTCTTC,TRBV9,TRBJ2-1,NA,NA
CASSLTPSGRAHEQYF,TGTGCCAGCAGTTTAACCCCCAGCGGGAGGGCCCACGAGCAGTACTTC,TRBV28,TRBJ2-7,NA,TRBD2
CSVRVGHTEAFF,TGCAGCGTCCGTGTGGGGCACACTGAAGCTTTCTTT,TRBV29-1,TRBJ1-1,NA,NA
CASSAGGGGKETQYF,TGTGCCAGCAGTGCTGGCGGGGGAGGGAAAGAGACCCAGTACTTC,TRBV2,TRBJ2-5,few,TRBD2
CASSQARGASYNEQFF,TGCGCCAGCAGCCAAGCTCGCGGGGCTTCCTACAATGAGCAGTTCTTC,TRBV4-1,TRBJ2-1,few,NA
CASSLDGGGYEQYF,TGTGCCAGCAGTTTGGATGGGGGAGGCTACGAGCAGTACTTC,TRBV27,TRBJ2-7,once,NA
CASIGGVSGANVLTF,TGTGCCAGCATCGGGGGGGTCTCTGGGGCCAACGTCCTGACTTTC,TRBV6-5,TRBJ2-6,NA,TRBD2
CASSLVLGGSGANVLTF,TGTGCCAGCAGCTTAGTTCTAGGGGGCTCTGGGGCCAACGTCCTGACTTTC,TRBV11-2,TRBJ2-6,once,NA
CASSLEGGRNQPQHF,TGCGCCAGCAGCTTGGAGGGAGGGCGCAATCAGCCCCAGCATTTT,TRBV5-1,TRBJ1-5,NA,NA
CASRPDRAFGQPQHF,TGTGCCAGTAGGCCGGACAGGGCATTCGGTCAGCCCCAGCATTTT,TRBV19,TRBJ1-5,NA,TRBD1
CASSPAGGLETQYF,TGTGCCAGCAGCCCAGCGGGGGGGCTTGAGACCCAGTACTTC,TRBV6-5,TRBJ2-5,NA,TRBD2
CASSPSSGGFTGELFF,TGTGCCAGCAGCCCATCTAGCGGGGGCTTTACCGGGGAGCTGTTTTTT,TRBV7-3,TRBJ2-2,NA,TRBD2
CASSVASGGTNTGELFF,TGTGCCAGCAGCGTAGCCAGCGGGGGGACGAACACCGGGGAGCTGTTTTTT,TRBV9,TRBJ2-2,NA,TRBD2
CASGREIHNEQFF,TGTGCCAGCGGGCGGGAGATTCACAATGAGCAGTTCTTC,TRBV2,TRBJ2-1,NA,TRBD2
CASADRVTGELFF,TGTGCCAGCGCAGACAGGGTCACCGGGGAGCTGTTTTTT,TRBV7-6,TRBJ2-2,NA,TRBD1
CASSLTDRNSPLHF,TGTGCCAGCAGCTTAACGGACAGAAATTCACCCCTCCACTTT,TRBV7-9,TRBJ1-6,NA,NA
CASSPLRREGAYEQYF,TGTGCCAGCAGCCCGCTTAGGCGGGAAGGGGCCTACGAGCAGTACTTC,TRBV5-5,TRBJ2-7,NA,NA
CASSMGDRDYGYTF,TGTGCCAGTAGTATGGGCGACAGAGACTATGGCTACACCTTC,TRBV19,TRBJ1-2,NA,NA
CASSYLDARGIYNEQFF,TGTGCCAGCAGTTACCTCGACGCCAGGGGCATCTACAATGAGCAGTTCTTC,TRBV6-2/TRBV6-3,TRBJ2-1,NA,NA
CASSPPIQRLHDQPQHF,TGTGCCAGCAGTCCCCCCATACAACGACTACACGATCAGCCCCAGCATTTT,TRBV25-1,TRBJ1-5,NA,NA
CASSAGLAPSYNEQFF,TGTGCCAGCAGCGCAGGACTAGCGCCCTCCTACAATGAGCAGTTCTTC,TRBV5-4,TRBJ2-1,NA,TRBD2
CASSSYQTGLGNTDTQYF,TGTGCCAGCAGCTCATACCAAACAGGGCTGGGGAACACAGATACGCAGTATTTT,TRBV7-6,TRBJ2-3,NA,NA
CASSSARDRVPNF,TGTGCCAGCAGTTCCGCCCGGGACAGGGTCCCAAATTTT,TRBV7-2,TRBJ2-3,NA,TRBD1
CASSITGDNSPLHF,TGTGCCAGTAGTATAACAGGGGATAATTCACCCCTCCACTTT,TRBV19,TRBJ1-6,few,TRBD1
CASRSRTGFTDTQYF,TGTGCCAGTAGAAGTCGGACAGGGTTCACAGATACGCAGTATTTT,TRBV19,TRBJ2-3,NA,TRBD1
CASSRRGSTGELFF,TGTGCCAGCAGCCGCCGAGGGAGCACCGGGGAGCTGTTTTTT,TRBV11-1,TRBJ2-2,once,NA
CAKPGEIAGNSPLHF,TGTGCCAAACCAGGTGAGATAGCGGGTAATTCACCCCTCCACTTT,TRBV19,TRBJ1-6,NA,NA
CAISPGHQRGEQFF,TGCGCCATCTCGCCGGGACACCAACGCGGTGAGCAGTTCTTC,TRBV10-2,TRBJ2-1,once,NA
CASSVATSGYNEQFF,TGTGCCAGCAGCGTAGCGACTAGCGGATACAATGAGCAGTTCTTC,TRBV7-2,TRBJ2-1,NA,TRBD2